These 17 T cell receptor beta chains came from one sample sequenced in a study of OX40 agonist ivuxolimab in advanced cancers. Profiling relied on immunoSEQ multiplex PCR, and the TCRdb table lists in-frame clones only, not all of them. The sample has 45,000 to 65,000 clones; around 93% are singletons. The specimen was CD4+ or CD8+ T cells sorted from blood, collected in a trial of the OX40 agonist ivuxolimab. The source of these receptors is an adult with an advanced solid tumor such as melanoma, head and neck, liver or kidney cancer.

V gene TRBV19 combines with J gene TRBJ1-5; a weak D match, TRBD1 (5 bases). There are 14 residues in the CDR3. Trimming left V 6 bases short and J 2 bases short, with 11 bases between. Per germline, CDR1 LNHDA and CDR2 SQIVND (reference sequence). CDR3 protein: CASSWGSRNQPQHF. The CDR3 DNA is TGTGCCAGTAGCTGGGGGTCTCGCAATCAGCCCCAGCATTTT.

This clone appeared a single time. The rearrangement links TRBV5-8 to TRBJ2-3; tentatively, D is TRBD2 (5 bases). The V gene's germline CDR1 is SGHTS and CDR2 YDEGEE. This CDR3 comprises 12 residues. Trimming shortened V by 1 base and J by 7 bases, and 7 bases separated the two germline ends. CDR3 DNA sequence: TGTGCCAGCAGCTTGAGCGGAAATACGCAGTATTTT. It codes for CASSLSGNTQYF.

The CDR3 DNA sequence: TGCGCCAGCAGGCTAGGCCAGGGGGCCACTGAAGCTTTCTTT. Protein sequence: CASRLGQGATEAFF. This chain joins TRBV5-1 and TRBJ1-1; TRBD1 matches 8 bases. The CDR3 is 14 residues long. With 5 bases clipped from V and 4 bases from J, the junction kept 7 bases outside the gene matches. Looked up from germline, CDR1 is SGHRS and CDR2 is YFSETQ.

This chain links TRBV7-9 with TRBJ2-1; D gene uncertain. The V and J ends lost 6 bases and 4 bases respectively, with 13 bases between them. Germline V gene lookup returns CDR1 SEHNR and CDR2 FQNEAQ (reference sequence). The CDR3 is 14 residues long. The CDR3 sequence is CASSQSRPYNEQFF. Written as DNA, the CDR3 is TGTGCCAGCAGTCAGAGTAGGCCATACAATGAGCAGTTCTTC.

V gene TRBV28 combines with J gene TRBJ2-5, with D perhaps TRBD2 (6 bases). V shed 1 base and J shed 3 bases, with 12 bases lying between them. The length of the CDR3 is 15 residues. Germline V CDR1 and CDR2: MDHEN, SYDVKM. In nucleotides, the CDR3 is TGTGCCAGCAGTTTATCAAGACTAGAGAAAGAGACCCAGTACTTC. Protein sequence: CASSLSRLEKETQYF.

V and J are TRBV7-2 and TRBJ2-7, with a possible D match to TRBD1 (7 bases). Germline CDR1 SGHTA, CDR2 FQGNSA. The V end was cut by 5 bases, the J end by 3 bases, with 20 bases between. This CDR3 spans 16 amino acids. DNA of the CDR3: TGTGCCAGCAGCGCCCCCCCGCGGGACAGAGGCTACGAGCAGTACTTC. It encodes CASSAPPRDRGYEQYF.

In this sample, this clone turned up once. This sample also contains other DNA sequences that code for the same CDR3. The genes are TRBV4-3 and TRBJ1-1; D unclear. V was pared by 1 base and J by 5 bases, with 8 bases between. Germline-derived CDR1 and CDR2 are LGHNA and YSLEER. The CDR3 sequence is 13 residues long. CDR3 in DNA: TGCGCCAGCAGCCAAGGCTTAGGAACTGAAGCTTTCTTT. It codes for CASSQGLGTEAFF.

The V gene is TRBV7-3, the J gene TRBJ2-1; 8 bases line up with TRBD2. Germline CDR1 reads SGHTA; CDR2 reads FQGTGA. The CDR3 sequence is 19 residues long. Trimming removed 0 bases from V and 4 bases from J; junction bases left unmatched: 14. The CDR3 sequence is CASSLTIRPAGVYYNEQFF. The CDR3 bases are TGTGCCAGCAGCTTAACGATAAGGCCAGCGGGAGTGTATTACAATGAGCAGTTCTTC.

The V gene is TRBV19, the J gene TRBJ1-5; weak D call: TRBD1 (6 bases). The length of the CDR3 is 15 residues. Trimming cost V 5 bases and J 3 bases, with 14 bases left between them. From germline, CDR1 is LNHDA and CDR2 SQIVND (reference sequence). The DNA for the CDR3 is TGTGCCAGTAGTGGGGGGGCGGAGGCCAATCAGCCCCAGCATTTT. Translation: CASSGGAEANQPQHF.

This clone was counted a few times. The rearrangement uses TRBV11-2 and TRBJ1-3; no reliable D call. Per germline, CDR1 SGHAT and CDR2 FQNNGV. There are 17 residues in the CDR3. Trimming removed 1 base from V and 0 bases from J, with 13 bases in between. CDR3 protein: CASSLVRYTGSGNTIYF. The CDR3 DNA reads TGTGCCAGCAGCTTAGTGAGGTATACGGGCTCTGGAAACACCATATATTTT.

CDR3 sequence (DNA): TGTGCCAGCAGTGAGACAGGGAATCAGCCCCAGCATTTT. This translates into CASSETGNQPQHF. The rearrangement links TRBV9 to TRBJ1-5; 7 bases fit TRBD1. V was clipped by 5 bases and J by 4 bases; unmatched bases: 3. The CDR3 length is 13 residues. The V gene's germline CDR1 is SGDLS and CDR2 YYNGEE.

The chain is built from TRBV29-1 and TRBJ2-7; 10 nucleotides match TRBD2. Germline assignment: CDR1 SQVTM and CDR2 ANQGSEA. V lost 4 bases to trimming and J lost 6 bases; unmatched junction nucleotides: 6. This CDR3 has 13 residues. The CDR3 nucleotides read TGCAGCGTTGTTCTAGCGGGAGAACTCGAGCAGTACTTC. Translation gives CSVVLAGELEQYF.

The chain uses TRBV5-1 and TRBJ1-6; D gene ambiguous. Trimming took 0 bases from V and 0 from J, leaving 7 bases between them. This CDR3 has 16 amino acids. Looked up from germline, CDR1 is SGHRS and CDR2 is YFSETQ. Here the CDR3 DNA reads TGCGCCAGCAGCTTGGAAGGAAGCTCCTATAATTCACCCCTCCACTTT. Its translation: CASSLEGSSYNSPLHF.

J is TRBJ1-1 and V is TRBV4-2, with 11 bases lining up with TRBD1. This CDR3 spans 16 amino acids. CDR1 is LGHNA and CDR2 is YNFKEQ in the germline V gene. V was pared by 3 bases and J by 5 bases, with 8 bases of the junction left unmatched. CDR3 sequence reads: CASSQEGQGGWTEAFF. For the CDR3, the DNA is TGTGCCAGCAGCCAGGAGGGACAGGGGGGTTGGACTGAAGCTTTCTTT.

The V and J genes are TRBV11-2 and TRBJ2-7; D possibly matches TRBD1 or TRBD2 (5 bases each). Germline V CDR1 and CDR2: SGHAT, FQNNGV. V was cut by 3 bases and J by 7 bases, with 10 bases left in between. The CDR3 contains 12 residues. The CDR3: CASSFGTAEQYF. DNA for the CDR3: TGTGCCAGCAGCTTCGGGACCGCGGAGCAGTACTTC.

The chain joins TRBV29-1 to TRBJ2-3; 15 nucleotides agree with TRBD2. Germline V gene sequence: CDR1 SQVTM, CDR2 ANQGSEA. The CDR3 totals 16 residues. V lost 3 bases to trimming and J lost 2 bases; unmatched junction nucleotides: 3. CDR3 residues: CSVEGLAGGPTDTQYF. The CDR3 bases are TGCAGCGTTGAGGGACTAGCGGGGGGACCCACAGATACGCAGTATTTT.

V usage is TRBV15 and J usage is TRBJ2-4, with TRBD1 matching 7 bases. Trimming cost V 9 bases and J 0 bases; bases outside gene matches: 5. Germline V gene data show CDR1 as LNHNV and CDR2 as YYDKDF (reference sequence). This CDR3 is built from 14 residues. The CDR3 is CATSTGVAKNIQYF. DNA of the CDR3: TGTGCCACATCCACAGGGGTAGCCAAAAACATTCAGTACTTC.